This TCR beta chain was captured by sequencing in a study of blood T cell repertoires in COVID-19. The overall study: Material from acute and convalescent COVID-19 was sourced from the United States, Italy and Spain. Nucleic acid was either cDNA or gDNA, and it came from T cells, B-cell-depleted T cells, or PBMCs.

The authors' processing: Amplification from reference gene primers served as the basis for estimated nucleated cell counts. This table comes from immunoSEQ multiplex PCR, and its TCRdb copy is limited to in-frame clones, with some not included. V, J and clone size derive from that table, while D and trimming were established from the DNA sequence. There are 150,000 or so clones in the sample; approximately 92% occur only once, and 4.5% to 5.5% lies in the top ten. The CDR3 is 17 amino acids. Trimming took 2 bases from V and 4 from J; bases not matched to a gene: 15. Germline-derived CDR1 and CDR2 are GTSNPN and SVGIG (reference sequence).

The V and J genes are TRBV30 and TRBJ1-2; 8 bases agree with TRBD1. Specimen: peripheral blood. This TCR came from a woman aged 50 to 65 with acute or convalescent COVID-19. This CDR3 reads CAWSPKPGQGNIYGYTF. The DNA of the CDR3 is TGTGCCTGGAGTCCGAAACCCGGACAGGGTAATATCTATGGCTACACCTTC.